This entry features one T cell receptor beta chain sequence. The antigen remains undetermined. This CDR3 is 18 amino acids long. Germline V gene data show CDR1 as MNHEY and CDR2 as SMNVEV (reference sequence). V lost 5 bases to trimming and J lost 5 bases; unmatched junction nucleotides: 14. These data are taken from a study of T cells in Graves' hyperthyroidism and ophthalmopathy. Whole-study findings and limits: Onset of ophthalmopathy came a median approximately 6.5 months after the model predicted it.

An absence of ophthalmopathy progression within 18 months meant stable Graves' hyperthyroidism. TCR beta CDR3 sequences were amplified from RNA transcripts. A set of HTBI primers served as the primers for a first-round RT-PCR of the TCR CDR3. Via MiXCR, TCRdb re-called the multiplex PCR reads, giving one row per CDR3 protein. The sample contains around 620,000 distinct CDR3 sequences, 15% to 20% of which appear only once. Sample: blood. The origin of this receptor is a young woman with Graves' hyperthyroidism. This rearrangement joins TRBV27 to TRBJ2-7; 14 bases map to TRBD2. Here the CDR3 reads CASSLPGLAGEKRHEQYF. In DNA form, the CDR3 reads TGTGCCAGCAGTCTTCCGGGACTAGCGGGAGAGAAACGTCACGAGCAGTACTTC.